This is a list of T cell receptor beta chains from one sample in a study of blood T cells in healthy people across ages. One entry per CDR3 protein results from TCRdb running MiXCR on the 5' RACE reads. The sample holds 600,000 to 900,000 distinct CDR3 sequences; 20% to 30% are singletons and the top ten take around 3%. This sample was shared with a second study, whose subject was T cells of mothers and their children.

The sequencing sample was made of blood. The receptors were sampled from a boy between 10 and 17 years old in good health. Each CDR3 is given with its conserved first and last residue. D genes are given only for firm matches. Expanded clones are given a class, and other clones once, few, many or no size at all.

TRBJ2-2	TRBV6-5	NA	TRBD1	CASVGRGHTGELFF	TGTGCCAGTGTGGGCAGGGGGCACACCGGGGAGCTGTTTTTT
TRBJ2-2	TRBV2	NA	TRBD1	CASRDRGHTGELFF	TGTGCCAGCAGAGACAGGGGTCACACCGGGGAGCTGTTTTTT
TRBJ1-3	TRBV20-1	NA	NA	CSARDRGTISGNTIYF	TGCAGTGCTAGAGATCGGGGTACAATCTCTGGAAACACCATATATTTT
TRBJ2-3	TRBV29-1	NA	NA	CSVDSWGRGTDTQYF	TGCAGCGTTGACTCTTGGGGTCGGGGCACAGATACGCAGTATTTT
TRBJ2-3	TRBV20-1	NA	NA	CSARGPAGTDTQYF	TGCAGTGCTAGAGGACCTGCGGGGACAGATACGCAGTATTTT
TRBJ1-5	TRBV10-3	NA	NA	CAISEREPSLFSNQPQHF	TGTGCCATCAGTGAGAGAGAACCGTCGCTCTTTAGCAATCAGCCCCAGCATTTT
TRBJ1-1	TRBV12-3/TRBV12-4	NA	NA	CASSSLGREKNTEAFF	TGTGCCAGCAGTTCTCTAGGGAGGGAGAAGAACACTGAAGCTTTCTTT
TRBJ2-2	TRBV6-1	NA	TRBD1	CASRGTGVTNTGELFF	TGTGCCAGCAGGGGGACAGGGGTAACGAACACCGGGGAGCTGTTTTTT
TRBJ2-4	TRBV7-9	few	TRBD1	CASSPRTGGWILLAKNIQYF	TGTGCCAGCAGCCCTCGGACAGGGGGCTGGATCCTATTAGCCAAAAACATTCAGTACTTC
TRBJ1-4	TRBV18	NA	TRBD1	CASSPRGQSNEKLFF	TGTGCCAGCTCACCAAGGGGACAGAGTAATGAAAAACTGTTTTTT
TRBJ1-5	TRBV4-1	NA	NA	CASSQNIPGGSNQPQHF	TGCGCCAGCAGCCAGAACATCCCCGGGGGGAGCAATCAGCCCCAGCATTTT
TRBJ1-1	TRBV28	NA	NA	CASSFPRFMNTEAFF	TGTGCCAGCAGTTTCCCCAGGTTCATGAACACTGAAGCTTTCTTT
TRBJ2-7	TRBV10-1	few	NA	CASSERDSAYEQYF	TGCGCCAGCAGTGAACGAGACAGTGCCTACGAGCAGTACTTC
TRBJ2-1	TRBV29-1	NA	TRBD1	CSVETGTGGEDEQFF	TGCAGCGTGGAAACCGGGACAGGAGGGGAGGATGAGCAGTTCTTC
TRBJ2-7	TRBV7-2	few	NA	CASSRTVPYEQYF	TGTGCCAGCAGTCGGACAGTTCCCTACGAGCAGTACTTC
TRBJ1-5	TRBV29-1	NA	NA	CSVEGEPNQPQHF	TGCAGCGTTGAAGGCGAGCCCAATCAGCCCCAGCATTTT
TRBJ2-4	TRBV29-1	many	NA	CSVDWLCKNIQYF	TGCAGCGTTGACTGGCTCTGCAAAAACATTCAGTACTTC
TRBJ2-3	TRBV7-9	few	NA	CASSFTGSTDTQYF	TGTGCCAGCAGCTTTACAGGTAGCACAGATACGCAGTATTTT
TRBJ1-2	TRBV12-3/TRBV12-4	few	NA	CASSSNRVLSGYTF	TGTGCCAGCAGTTCCAACAGGGTCTTGAGTGGCTACACCTTC
TRBJ2-3	TRBV29-1	few	NA	CSVGGQYGNTQYF	TGCAGCGTTGGAGGACAGTACGGTAATACGCAGTATTTT
TRBJ1-5	TRBV6-2/TRBV6-3	NA	TRBD1	CASSTYRGRNQPQHF	TGTGCCAGCAGTACTTACAGGGGTCGCAATCAGCCCCAGCATTTT
TRBJ2-3	TRBV12-3/TRBV12-4	many	TRBD2	CASSRRMTSGGRTDTQYF	TGTGCCAGCAGCCGAAGGATGACTAGCGGGGGACGCACAGATACGCAGTATTTT
TRBJ2-5	TRBV7-9	few	NA	CASSLRDFGETQYF	TGTGCCAGCAGCTTGAGAGATTTTGGAGAGACCCAGTACTTC
TRBJ2-5	TRBV12-3/TRBV12-4	NA	TRBD2	CASKPGLAGAWAQYF	TGTGCCAGCAAACCGGGACTAGCGGGGGCCTGGGCCCAGTACTTC
TRBJ2-3	TRBV7-3	NA	TRBD1	CASSATGTDTQYF	TGTGCCAGCAGCGCGACAGGGACGGATACGCAGTATTTT
TRBJ2-4	TRBV15	many	TRBD1	CATSRAKGQGTKNIQYF	TGTGCCACCAGCAGAGCAAAAGGACAGGGGACCAAAAACATTCAGTACTTC
TRBJ1-2	TRBV5-5	NA	TRBD1	CASSLGTGLYYGYTF	TGTGCCAGCAGCTTGGGGACAGGGCTCTACTATGGCTACACCTTC
TRBJ1-2	TRBV12-3/TRBV12-4	few	TRBD1	CASSPTGGWGYTF	TGTGCCAGCAGCCCGACAGGGGGCTGGGGCTACACCTTC
TRBJ2-2	TRBV12-3/TRBV12-4	NA	TRBD2	CASSWAPGREHYTGELFF	TGTGCCAGCAGTTGGGCGCCGGGGAGGGAGCACTACACCGGGGAGCTGTTTTTT
TRBJ2-7	TRBV5-1	NA	NA	CASSPGERGLEQYF	TGCGCCAGCAGCCCCGGGGAGAGGGGCCTCGAGCAGTACTTC
TRBJ2-1	TRBV29-1	NA	TRBD2	CSAPSGVNNEQFF	TGCAGCGCTCCTAGCGGGGTAAATAATGAGCAGTTCTTC
TRBJ2-1	TRBV7-2	NA	TRBD2	CASSKETGGLREQFF	TGTGCCAGCAGCAAAGAAACGGGGGGGCTGCGTGAGCAGTTCTTC
TRBJ1-2	TRBV7-2	NA	TRBD1	CASSFRTGGDYGYTF	TGTGCCAGCAGCTTCCGGACAGGGGGGGACTATGGCTACACCTTC
TRBJ2-1	TRBV12-3/TRBV12-4	NA	TRBD2	CASSESSGAYNEQFF	TGTGCCAGCAGTGAAAGTAGCGGGGCATACAATGAGCAGTTCTTC
TRBJ2-5	TRBV6-6	NA	NA	CASRGPQQETQYF	TGTGCCAGCAGGGGACCGCAACAAGAGACCCAGTACTTC
TRBJ2-4	TRBV5-4	few	NA	CASSPGGELAKNIQYF	TGTGCCAGCAGCCCCGGAGGCGAGCTAGCCAAAAACATTCAGTACTTC
TRBJ1-2	TRBV5-1	NA	TRBD1	CASSLAGQALDYTF	TGCGCCAGCAGCTTGGCCGGACAGGCCTTGGACTACACCTTC
TRBJ1-4	TRBV20-1	NA	TRBD1	CSARDFRGANEKLFF	TGCAGTGCTAGAGACTTCAGGGGGGCCAATGAAAAACTGTTTTTT
TRBJ2-4	TRBV11-2	NA	NA	CASSNGLAKNIQYF	TGTGCCAGCAGCAATGGACTAGCCAAAAACATTCAGTACTTC
TRBJ2-5	TRBV6-4	few	NA	CASSEDGSGKTQYF	TGTGCCAGCAGTGAAGACGGCTCCGGGAAGACCCAGTACTTC
TRBJ2-5	TRBV5-1	NA	TRBD2	CASSFRGLEGETQYF	TGCGCCAGCAGCTTCAGGGGACTAGAGGGAGAGACCCAGTACTTC
TRBJ2-7	TRBV11-2	few	TRBD1	CASSLPSGQGSSYEQYF	TGTGCCAGCAGCTTGCCCTCGGGACAGGGGTCCTCCTACGAGCAGTACTTC
TRBJ2-7	TRBV27	NA	NA	CASSLYPLDSGYEQYF	TGTGCCAGCAGTTTATACCCTCTGGACTCCGGCTACGAGCAGTACTTC
TRBJ2-7	TRBV9	NA	TRBD2	CASSVDVGGAYEQYF	TGTGCCAGCAGCGTGGATGTGGGGGGGGCCTACGAGCAGTACTTC
TRBJ1-2	TRBV24-1	few	NA	CATSDLGHGYTF	TGTGCCACCAGTGATTTGGGCCATGGCTACACCTTC
TRBJ1-2	TRBV5-1	few	NA	CASSFRTAAHGYTF	TGCGCCAGCAGCTTTAGGACCGCGGCCCATGGCTACACCTTC
TRBJ2-3	TRBV2	NA	TRBD2	CASSHRQTGGPLSTDTQYF	TGTGCCAGCAGTCACCGCCAAACGGGGGGACCCCTATCCACAGATACGCAGTATTTT
TRBJ2-3	TRBV13	few	TRBD2	CASSSTSGSTDTQYF	TGTGCCAGCAGTTCTACTAGCGGGAGCACAGATACGCAGTATTTT
TRBJ2-3	TRBV29-1	NA	NA	CSVAGARAHRYGTDTQYF	TGCAGCGTTGCCGGAGCCCGGGCCCACAGATATGGCACAGATACGCAGTATTTT
TRBJ2-1	TRBV3-1	NA	NA	CASSPHRGFYNEQFF	TGTGCCAGCAGCCCACATAGGGGATTTTACAATGAGCAGTTCTTC
TRBJ2-4	TRBV4-3	few	NA	CASSQAGTSNPKNIQYF	TGCGCCAGCAGCCAAGCGGGAACAAGCAATCCCAAAAACATTCAGTACTTC
TRBJ2-1	TRBV7-2	NA	NA	CASSLASRLHEQFF	TGTGCCAGCAGCTTAGCCTCTAGGCTACATGAGCAGTTCTTC
TRBJ1-1	TRBV6-5	NA	NA	CASGLWVGTEAFF	TGTGCCAGCGGGCTTTGGGTGGGCACTGAAGCTTTCTTT
TRBJ2-2	TRBV7-3	once	TRBD2	CASSSSGGARELFF	TGTGCCAGCAGCTCTAGCGGGGGGGCCCGGGAGCTGTTTTTT
TRBJ2-5	TRBV2	once	NA	CASRARRRKGEETQYF	TGTGCCAGCAGGGCCCGGCGGAGGAAAGGGGAAGAGACCCAGTACTTC
TRBJ2-2	TRBV2	NA	NA	CASSEAGELFF	TGTGCCAGCAGTGAGGCCGGGGAGCTGTTTTTT
TRBJ2-3	TRBV9	NA	NA	CAGSVAAGNTDTQYF	TGTGCCGGCAGCGTAGCGGCAGGGAACACAGATACGCAGTATTTT
TRBJ2-5	TRBV15	few	NA	CATSRGGAQYF	TGTGCCACCAGCAGAGGGGGGGCCCAGTACTTC
TRBJ1-2	TRBV20-1	NA	NA	CSARVNSGYTF	TGCAGTGCTAGAGTAAATAGTGGCTACACCTTC
TRBJ1-2	TRBV6-5	few	NA	CASKSHTNYGYTF	TGTGCCAGCAAGAGTCACACTAACTATGGCTACACCTTC